A single sample is the source of the 19 T cell receptor beta chains below, sequenced in a study of graft-versus-host responses after intestinal transplantation. TCRdb's copy holds only in-frame clones and misses some; the assay was immunoSEQ multiplex PCR. Of 25,000 to 35,000 clones in the sample, about 85% are singletons; the top ten hold approximately 10%. The input for sequencing was PBMCs, taken around 61 weeks after intestinal transplantation. The receptors originated from a human patient who received an intestinal transplant, so some T cells may come from the graft donor.

In this sample, this clone turned up a few times. The chain recombines TRBV7-9 with TRBJ2-1; a weak D match, TRBD1 (6 bases). Germline-derived CDR1 and CDR2 are SEHNR and FQNEAQ (reference sequence). V lost 1 base and J lost 8, with 15 bases in between. CDR3 length equals 15 residues. The CDR3 nucleotides are TGTGCCAGCAGCTTAGTTGGCAGGGGAGTCGATGAGCAGTTCTTC. The encoded protein is CASSLVGRGVDEQFF.

The V and J genes are TRBV10-1 and TRBJ1-1; 8 bases agree with TRBD1. This CDR3 has 13 residues. Germline V CDR1 and CDR2: WNHNN, SYGVQD (reference sequence). V dropped 5 bases and J dropped 4; count of bases not matched to a gene: 3. The CDR3 DNA reads as TGCGCCAGCAGTCGGACAGGGAGCACTGAAGCTTTCTTT. Its translation is CASSRTGSTEAFF.

V gene TRBV6-1 combines with J gene TRBJ1-5; D call uncertain. Germline V gene data show CDR1 as MNHNS and CDR2 as SASEGT. The ends were cut back, 1 base at V and 4 bases at J, with 5 bases in the middle. The CDR3 length is 13 residues. The CDR3 nucleotides read TGTGCCAGCAGTGAAGGACGGAATCAGCCCCAGCATTTT. Its translation: CASSEGRNQPQHF.

The chain employs TRBV6-5 and TRBJ2-5, with D unclear. The CDR3 spans 12 residues. The germline CDR1 and CDR2 sequences are MNHEY and SVGAGI. Between the trimmed V and J ends, which lost 5 bases and 2 bases, there was a span of 6 bases. The CDR3, as DNA: TGTGCCAGCAGTGAGGAACAAGAGACCCAGTACTTC. The encoded protein is CASSEEQETQYF.

The J gene is TRBJ2-7, the V gene TRBV4-1, with D possibly being TRBD1 (6 bases). V dropped 3 bases and J dropped 0 bases, with 15 bases sitting between them. The germline CDR1 and CDR2 sequences are MGHRA and YSYEKL. This CDR3 is 16 amino acids long. This CDR3 reads CASSQGPGTPSYEQYF. DNA of the CDR3: TGCGCCAGCAGCCAGGGTCCCGGGACACCCTCCTACGAGCAGTACTTC.

The chain employs TRBV18 and TRBJ1-4; weak D call: TRBD1 (6 bases). The CDR3 has 17 residues. CDR1 and CDR2 (germline): KGHSH, LQKENI. The V gene lost 4 bases and the J gene lost 8 bases, with 23 bases spanning the gap. DNA of the CDR3: TGTGCCAGCTCACTCGACGCGCGGGGGGCCAACGGGGAAAAACTGTTTTTT. Translating it yields CASSLDARGANGEKLFF.

The chain's CDR3 is CASSPLAGGPHEQYF. Written as DNA, the CDR3 is TGCGCCAGCAGCCCTTTAGCGGGAGGGCCCCACGAGCAGTACTTC. The V and J genes are TRBV5-1 and TRBJ2-7; 11 nucleotides align to TRBD2. This CDR3 comprises 15 residues. Germline V gives CDR1 SGHRS, CDR2 YFSETQ. V shed 4 bases, J shed 5 bases, and the junction held 8 bases outside the gene matches.

The chain has TRBV6-5 and TRBJ2-7; D gene unclear. The germline V and J ends were trimmed by 9 bases and 1 base, with 10 bases remaining between them. The CDR3 consists of 12 residues. Germline assignment: CDR1 MNHEY and CDR2 SVGAGI. CDR3: CASKTPSYEQYF. DNA for the CDR3: TGTGCCAGTAAAACACCTTCCTACGAGCAGTACTTC.

The V and J genes are TRBV5-6 and TRBJ1-1; D is unresolved. Germline V gives CDR1 SGHDT, CDR2 YYEEEE. Trimming removed 2 bases from V and 8 bases from J, with 19 bases in between. The CDR3 extends over 15 amino acids. CDR3 amino acids: CASSLLSSGLVEAFF. The CDR3 DNA is TGTGCCAGCAGCTTACTATCATCCGGTCTTGTGGAAGCTTTCTTT. Filled out from reference TRBV5-6 and TRBJ1-1, the complete variable domain reads DAGVTQSPTHLIKTRGQQVTLRCSPKSGHDTVSWYQQALGQGPQFIFQYYEEEERQRGNFPDRFSGHQFPNYSSELNVNALLLGDSALYLCASSLLSSGLVEAFFGQGTRLTVV.

The V and J genes are TRBV30 and TRBJ1-1, with 10 bases that match TRBD1. This CDR3 region has 16 residues. Unmatched junction bases numbered 10, after V lost 4 bases and J lost 2 bases. The germline CDR1 and CDR2 sequences are GTSNPN and SVGIG (reference sequence). The CDR3 spells CAWTRDRGLFNTEAFF. For the CDR3, the DNA is TGTGCCTGGACCCGGGACAGGGGTCTTTTCAACACTGAAGCTTTCTTT. The full variable domain, its missing parts supplied by reference TRBV30 and TRBJ1-1, is SQTIHQWPATLVQPVGSPLSLECTVEGTSNPNLYWYRQAAGRGLQLLFYSVGIGQISSEVPQNLSASRPQDRQFILSSKKLLLSDSGFYLCAWTRDRGLFNTEAFFGQGTRLTVV.

The V gene is TRBV7-2, the J gene TRBJ2-2; D gene ambiguous. The CDR3 extends over 15 amino acids. Looked up from germline, CDR1 is SGHTA and CDR2 is FQGNSA. V dropped 7 bases and J dropped 2 bases, with 14 bases sitting between them. The DNA for the CDR3 is TGTGCCAGCACCTCCCATCGGTCAAACACCGGGGAGCTGTTTTTT. Amino acids: CASTSHRSNTGELFF.

The chain uses TRBV5-1 and TRBJ2-3; D remains ambiguous. Trimming removed 0 bases from V and 5 bases from J, with 4 bases in between. The CDR3 is 12 residues long. Germline CDR1 reads SGHRS; CDR2 reads YFSETQ. The CDR3 sequence is CASSLAQDTQYF. In nucleotides, the CDR3 is TGCGCCAGCAGCTTGGCCCAAGATACGCAGTATTTT.

The rearrangement uses TRBV13 and TRBJ2-3, with D possibly matching TRBD2 (5 bases). Germline assignment: CDR1 PRHDT and CDR2 FYEKMQ (reference sequence). V was clipped by 5 bases and J by 1 base, with 19 bases between them. The CDR3 consists of 17 residues. The CDR3 DNA is TGTGCCAGCAGCCCGCGGAGGAGCGGCGGTGGCACAGATACGCAGTATTTT. Translated: CASSPRRSGGGTDTQYF.

The CDR3 sequence is CASSKAGSNTGELFF. The CDR3 DNA follows: TGTGCCAGTAGTAAGGCGGGATCGAACACCGGGGAGCTGTTTTTT. The chain uses TRBV19 and TRBJ2-2, with a weak D call TRBD2 (6 bases). Germline V lookup: CDR1 LNHDA, CDR2 SQIVND (reference sequence). The CDR3 sequence is 15 residues long. Trimming stripped 4 bases from V and 0 bases from J, with 9 bases between.

The chain joins TRBV18 to TRBJ2-2; perhaps TRBD1 as D (5 bases). The CDR3 is 14 residues long. The V and J ends lost 3 bases and 2 bases respectively, with 7 bases between them. Germline V CDR1 and CDR2: KGHSH, LQKENI. The CDR3 loop is CASSPDRNTGELFF. CDR3 DNA: TGTGCCAGCTCACCCGACAGAAACACCGGGGAGCTGTTTTTT.

This rearrangement joins TRBV6-5 to TRBJ2-7, with D possibly being TRBD1 or TRBD2 (5 bases each). This CDR3 is 14 amino acids long. Germline V gene data show CDR1 as MNHEY and CDR2 as SVGAGI. Trimming shortened V by 6 bases and J by 2 bases, and 14 bases separated the two germline ends. The CDR3 DNA reads TGTGCCAGCAGACCCGGGGACGGACCCTACGAGCAGTACTTC. This gives the protein CASRPGDGPYEQYF.

The chain recombines TRBV4-1 with TRBJ2-2; TRBD2 agrees at 13 bases. The CDR3 spans 16 residues. The J segment lost 6 bases and the V segment lost 4 bases, leaving 5 bases of the junction unmatched. Germline V CDR1 and CDR2: MGHRA, YSYEKL. The CDR3 region has the DNA TGCGCCAGCAGCCTCCGACTAGCGGGAGGACCCGGGGAGCTGTTTTTT. Protein product: CASSLRLAGGPGELFF.

CDR3 sequence: CASSRAGISANTGELFF. The CDR3 nucleotides are TGTGCCAGCAGTCGGGCAGGGATTTCCGCGAACACCGGGGAGCTGTTTTTT. This chain joins TRBV25-1 and TRBJ2-2; D is possibly TRBD1 (5 bases). Germline V gene lookup returns CDR1 MGHDK and CDR2 SYGVNS. The CDR3 is 17 amino acids. Trimming pared 5 bases from V and 0 bases from J, leaving 16 bases between.

The chain employs TRBV9 and TRBJ2-7; D not resolved. The V gene's germline CDR1 is SGDLS and CDR2 YYNGEE. V was pared by 2 bases and J by 4 bases, with 10 bases between. This CDR3 is built from 13 residues. The CDR3 here is CASSVRLGYEQYF. CDR3 bases: TGTGCCAGCAGCGTCCGCTTGGGGTACGAGCAGTACTTC.